One and the same sample provided the 8 T cell receptor beta chains below, sequenced in a study of cytomegalovirus exposure and HLA in healthy donors (dated by TCRdb to the late 2010s). Libraries were made using the immunoSEQ multiplex PCR assay. A mixture of 60 forward primers for TCR Vbeta segments and 13 reverse primers for TCR Jbeta segments was used in the multiplex PCR. The clones in this table, taken by TCRdb from immuneACCESS, are in-frame only. Not every clone is retained; where verified, under half of the shortfall comes from an unresolved V gene, and the cause of the rest is unknown. Within this sample are about 78,000 clones, with more than 65% of them counted one time only. 8.5% to 14% of the sample is in the top ten clones. The sequenced sample was PBMCs. All receptors come from a woman in her forties in good health and CMV-seropositive.

The V gene is TRBV29-1, the J gene TRBJ1-3, with 7 bases identical to TRBD1. V gave up 4 bases and J gave up 8 bases; unmatched junction bases: 8. CDR1 and CDR2 from the germline V gene are SQVTM and ANQGSEA. The CDR3 spans 13 residues. CDR3 nucleotide sequence: TGCAGCGTTGGGGGACAGCTTTCAGACACCATATATTTT. It specifies CSVGGQLSDTIYF.

The rearrangement uses TRBV2 and TRBJ1-1, with 7 bases that match TRBD1. The ends lost 4 bases at V and 3 bases at J; junction bases unmatched: 2. The CDR3 covers 13 residues. Germline CDR1 SNHLY, CDR2 FYNNEI. This CDR3 reads CASSGDSYTEAFF. The CDR3 coding sequence is TGTGCCAGCAGTGGGGACAGTTACACTGAAGCTTTCTTT.

The chain uses TRBV7-2 and TRBJ1-2; D unresolved. CDR1 SGHTA and CDR2 FQGNSA come from the germline V gene. The CDR3 runs to 13 residues. The germline V and J ends were trimmed by 5 bases and 8 bases, with 15 bases remaining between them. The CDR3 loop reads CASSPPGNRGYTF. The CDR3 DNA reads as TGTGCCAGCAGCCCCCCAGGTAATAGGGGCTACACCTTC.

The sample holds a few counts of this clone. The V call is TRBV7-9, the J call TRBJ1-1; possibly TRBD1 for D (6 bases). V lost 1 base, J lost 4 bases, and 10 bases lay in between. The CDR3 extends over 14 amino acids. Germline loops: CDR1 SEHNR, CDR2 FQNEAQ (reference sequence). The CDR3 sequence: CASSLEGGSTEAFF. In DNA form, the CDR3 reads TGTGCCAGCAGCTTAGAGGGGGGGAGCACTGAAGCTTTCTTT.

Only a few counts were recorded for this clone. The rearrangement uses TRBV27 and TRBJ2-2; TRBD2 is a possible D gene (5 bases). This CDR3 has 16 residues. The V and J ends lost 3 bases and 5 bases respectively, with 16 bases between them. Looked up from germline, CDR1 is MNHEY and CDR2 is SMNVEV (reference sequence). The CDR3 DNA follows: TGTGCCAGCAGTTTTTCTAGCCGTTCTGGGACCGGGGAGCTGTTTTTT. Translation: CASSFSSRSGTGELFF.

V and J are TRBV6-5 and TRBJ2-3, with TRBD1 identical over 9 bases. V was pared by 2 bases and J by 3 bases, with 6 bases of the junction left unmatched. Germline V gives CDR1 MNHEY, CDR2 SVGAGI. This CDR3 has 16 residues. CDR3 coding DNA: TGTGCCAGCAGTTACGGGACAGGGCATGGAACAGATACGCAGTATTTT. Translated: CASSYGTGHGTDTQYF.

V gene TRBV18 combines with J gene TRBJ1-2, with a weak D call TRBD1 (5 bases). Per germline, CDR1 KGHSH and CDR2 LQKENI. CDR3 length equals 15 residues. Trimming stripped 1 base from V and 3 bases from J, with 12 bases between. This CDR3 is CASSPRGTVDYGYTF. The CDR3 DNA is TGTGCCAGCTCACCACGGGGGACTGTTGACTATGGCTACACCTTC.

The gene calls are TRBV30 and TRBJ2-7, with D maybe TRBD2 (6 bases). Germline V gives CDR1 GTSNPN, CDR2 SVGIG (reference sequence). The CDR3 is made up of 11 amino acids. V lost 3 bases and J 7 bases, leaving 10 bases between the germline ends. CDR3 in amino acids: CAWSPRGEQYF. As DNA, the CDR3 is TGTGCCTGGAGCCCGCGGGGTGAGCAGTACTTC.